Listed below are T cell receptor beta chains from one sample, sequenced in a study of human T cells and chemical hapten exposure. MiXCR, run by TCRdb on the RACE reads, gives a single entry per CDR3 protein. Altogether about 100,000 distinct CDR3 sequences are present, about 10% being singletons, with the ten largest covering around 3.5%. Specimen: whole blood, collected in connection with sensitization to the hapten diphenylcyclopropenone (DPC). All receptors come from a woman aged 40 to 49 with alopecia areata. Some clones in this sample may be carry-over from other donors' samples. Both conserved end residues are part of each CDR3. A D gene is named only where the DNA matches it firmly. The listing skips clone size in some rows; elsewhere it reads once, few, many or a size class.

j_call d_call cdr3_length v_call clone_size cdr3_aa cdr3_nt
TRBJ2-5 . 13 TRBV28 few CASSVYQGKTQYF TGTGCCAGCAGTGTCTACCAGGGGAAGACCCAGTACTTC
TRBJ2-3 . 16 TRBV7-9 once CASSNWGGQGTDTQYF TGTGCCAGCAGCAACTGGGGGGGACAGGGCACAGATACGCAGTATTTT
TRBJ2-3 . 15 TRBV19 few CASSIDDKPVDTQYF TGTGCCAGTAGTATAGACGACAAGCCGGTGGATACGCAGTATTTT
TRBJ2-3 . 13 TRBV7-2 . CASSFGGADTQYF TGTGCCAGCAGCTTCGGCGGTGCAGATACGCAGTATTTT
TRBJ2-7 . 14 TRBV20-1 . CSARARTLSYEQYF TGCAGTGCTAGAGCTAGGACGCTCTCCTACGAGCAGTACTTC
TRBJ2-5 TRBD1 14 TRBV6-5 few CASSRGQGDETQYF TGTGCCAGCAGCCGCGGACAGGGGGACGAGACCCAGTACTTC
TRBJ2-5 TRBD2 17 TRBV7-8 many CASSALLVAGVQETQYF TGTGCCAGCAGCGCATTGCTAGTAGCGGGAGTCCAAGAGACCCAGTACTTC
TRBJ2-1 TRBD1 15 TRBV18 many CASSTGQASHNEQFF TGTGCCAGCTCAACAGGACAGGCGTCCCACAATGAGCAGTTCTTC
TRBJ2-1 . 14 TRBV6-5 many CASSYSPEYNEQFF TGTGCCAGCAGTTACTCGCCGGAATACAATGAGCAGTTCTTC
TRBJ2-7 TRBD1 14 TRBV12-3/TRBV12-4 . CASSLDRGRAEQYF TGTGCCAGCAGTCTCGACAGGGGGCGCGCCGAGCAGTACTTC
TRBJ2-1 TRBD1 16 TRBV20-1 few CSASDRGGAFANEQFF TGCAGTGCTAGCGACAGGGGGGGGGCATTTGCCAATGAGCAGTTCTTC
TRBJ2-2 TRBD2 15 TRBV20-1 few CSAREAGTNTGELFF TGCAGCGCCCGGGAAGCGGGGACGAACACCGGGGAGCTGTTTTTT
TRBJ2-3 . 15 TRBV9 many CASSVPGDPTDTQYF TGTGCCAGCAGCGTGCCAGGAGACCCGACAGATACGCAGTATTTT
TRBJ1-2 . 12 TRBV20-1 . CSARDSLYGYTF TGCAGTGCTAGGGACAGCCTCTATGGCTACACCTTC
TRBJ1-5 . 14 TRBV6-2/TRBV6-3 . CASSYLGGGQPQHF TGTGCCAGCAGTTACTTAGGGGGTGGACAGCCCCAGCATTTT
TRBJ2-3 . 14 TRBV20-1 few CSAMLEGGTDTQYF TGCAGTGCTATGCTAGAAGGTGGTACAGATACGCAGTATTTT
TRBJ2-5 TRBD2 14 TRBV28 few CASSPGLAGETQYF TGTGCCAGCAGTCCGGGACTAGCGGGAGAGACCCAGTACTTC
TRBJ1-2 TRBD1 14 TRBV20-1 many CSARDRGLNYGYTF TGCAGTGCTAGAGACAGGGGGCTAAACTATGGCTACACCTTC
TRBJ2-2 . 14 TRBV3-1 many CASSEHPMQGELFF TGTGCCAGCAGCGAACATCCAATGCAGGGGGAGCTGTTTTTT
TRBJ2-1 TRBD2 19 TRBV7-2 . CASSLRFTSGGYSLSEQFF TGTGCCAGCAGCTTAAGATTCACTAGCGGGGGGTATTCCCTCAGTGAGCAGTTCTTC
TRBJ1-3 TRBD1 14 TRBV20-1 few CSALDRISGNTIYF TGCAGTGCGTTGGACAGGATCTCTGGAAACACCATATATTTT
TRBJ2-3 TRBD2 17 TRBV7-2 . CASSPWTSGYSTDTQYF TGTGCCAGCAGCCCCTGGACTAGCGGGTATAGCACAGATACGCAGTATTTT
TRBJ2-3 TRBD1 15 TRBV7-8 . CASSPRQGLTDTQYF TGTGCCAGCAGCCCGCGACAGGGCCTAACAGATACGCAGTATTTT
TRBJ1-2 . 16 TRBV6-6 many CASSYSTPAGVYGYTF TGTGCCAGCAGTTACTCGACCCCGGCCGGGGTTTATGGCTACACCTTC
TRBJ2-3 TRBD2 16 TRBV13 . CASSYRLAGEVDTQYF TGTGCCAGCAGCTACCGACTAGCGGGGGAGGTAGATACGCAGTATTTT
TRBJ1-4 TRBD1 18 TRBV7-9 many CASSLFAPGQGLNKKLFF TGTGCCAGCAGCTTATTCGCCCCCGGACAGGGACTTAATAAAAAACTGTTTTTT
TRBJ2-2 . 13 TRBV20-1 many CSASPPGPGELFF TGCAGTGCTAGCCCCCCGGGGCCCGGGGAGCTGTTTTTT
TRBJ2-7 TRBD2 15 TRBV29-1 few CSVETGLAGLYEQYF TGCAGCGTTGAGACGGGACTAGCGGGGCTCTACGAGCAGTACTTC
TRBJ2-3 TRBD2 14 TRBV2 . CASSQQRGADTRYF TGTGCCAGCAGTCAACAGCGGGGGGCAGATACGCGGTATTTT
TRBJ2-3 . 13 TRBV29-1 few CSVPGAWGDTQYF TGCAGCGTCCCCGGGGCCTGGGGAGATACGCAGTATTTT
TRBJ2-7 TRBD1 13 TRBV19 . CASTVAGGYEQYF TGTGCCAGTACCGTGGCAGGGGGCTACGAGCAGTACTTC
TRBJ2-2 TRBD2 18 TRBV12-3/TRBV12-4 . CASSSSPRGLAGTGELFF TGTGCCAGCAGTTCTTCTCCTCGGGGACTAGCGGGAACCGGGGAGCTGTTTTTT
TRBJ1-4 TRBD1 15 TRBV7-9 few CASSFRTGENEKLFF TGTGCCAGCAGCTTCCGGACAGGGGAGAATGAAAAACTGTTTTTT
TRBJ2-7 . 14 TRBV11-2 many CASSPGRNYGEQYF TGTGCCAGCAGCCCCGGAAGGAACTATGGCGAGCAGTACTTC
TRBJ2-5 TRBD2 14 TRBV7-8 few CASSLRTSPETQYF TGTGCCAGCAGCTTAAGGACTAGCCCCGAGACCCAGTACTTC
TRBJ1-5 TRBD1 16 TRBV5-1 many CASSLNRDRSYQPQHF TGCGCCAGCAGCTTAAACCGGGACAGGTCTTATCAGCCCCAGCATTTT
TRBJ1-2 . 14 TRBV29-1 many CSVTPPGQGPGYTF TGCAGCGTCACCCCCCCCGGGCAGGGTCCTGGCTACACCTTC
TRBJ1-5 . 16 TRBV2 few CASSERRPQLRQPQHF TGTGCCAGCAGTGAGCGGCGGCCCCAACTACGACAGCCCCAGCATTTT
TRBJ1-1 . 15 TRBV7-2 many CASSLSPLLNTEAFF TGTGCCAGCAGCTTAAGCCCCCTACTGAACACTGAAGCTTTCTTT
TRBJ1-2 TRBD1 12 TRBV30 . CAWGQGNYGYTF TGTGCCTGGGGACAGGGTAATTATGGCTACACCTTC
TRBJ2-3 . 13 TRBV15 . CATSRHGTDTQYF TGTGCCACCAGCAGACACGGTACAGATACGCAGTATTTT
TRBJ1-2 . 13 TRBV7-9 few CASSLATSNGYTF TGTGCCAGCAGCTTAGCCACATCCAATGGCTACACCTTC
TRBJ2-7 . 12 TRBV7-2 many CASSLGYYEQYF TGTGCCAGCAGCTTAGGGTACTACGAGCAGTACTTC
TRBJ1-2 . 10 TRBV29-1 . CSAGDNRYTF TGCAGCGCCGGGGACAATCGCTACACCTTC
TRBJ2-3 . 14 TRBV4-3 many CASSQAQGPDTQYF TGCGCCAGCAGCCAAGCCCAAGGCCCAGATACGCAGTATTTT
TRBJ2-1 TRBD2 15 TRBV7-2 . CASSYQRGSYNEQFF TGTGCCAGCAGCTATCAGCGGGGGAGCTACAATGAGCAGTTCTTC
TRBJ2-1 TRBD1 13 TRBV10-3 . CAISGRTGFEQFF TGTGCCATCAGTGGCCGGACAGGGTTTGAGCAGTTCTTC
TRBJ2-5 TRBD2 15 TRBV19 few CASSMGLAGGETQYF TGTGCCAGTAGTATGGGACTAGCGGGGGGAGAGACCCAGTACTTC
TRBJ2-1 TRBD2 15 TRBV2 . CASSDRLAGGIEQFF TGTGCCAGCAGTGATCGTCTAGCGGGGGGAATTGAGCAGTTCTTC